A single sample is the source of the 15 T cell receptor beta chains below, sequenced in a study of blood T cell repertoires in COVID-19. TCRdb keeps only in-frame clones here, not all; method: immunoSEQ multiplex PCR. The sample has more than 250,000 clones, roughly 88% seen once. What was sequenced was peripheral blood. These receptors came from a human donor in a cohort sampled during active COVID-19.

The chain recombines TRBV10-3 with TRBJ1-1, with 7 positions matching TRBD1. Germline CDR1 reads ENHRY; CDR2 reads SYGVKD. The CDR3 sequence is 13 residues long. J gave up 3 bases and V 10 bases, and 8 bases lay outside the gene matches. CDR3: CATQGQGDTEAFF. The DNA for the CDR3 is TGTGCCACCCAGGGGCAGGGGGACACTGAAGCTTTCTTT.

The CDR3 is CASSYPSQGGEAFF. As DNA, the CDR3 is TGTGCCAGCAGTTACCCCTCACAGGGTGGTGAAGCTTTCTTT. V is TRBV6-6 and J is TRBJ1-1; possible D gene TRBD1, 6 bases. CDR1 MNHNY and CDR2 SVGAGI come from the germline V gene (reference sequence). The germline V and J ends were trimmed by 2 bases and 7 bases, with 14 bases remaining between them. The CDR3 extends over 14 amino acids.

J is TRBJ1-4 and V is TRBV30, with D tentatively TRBD1 (5 bases). Germline V gene data show CDR1 as GTSNPN and CDR2 as SVGIG (reference sequence). The CDR3 consists of 17 residues. Trimming shortened V by 2 bases and J by 4 bases, and 20 bases separated the two germline ends. CDR3 sequence (DNA): TGTGCCTGGAGTAATCCCCACGACAGCACCTATAATGAAAAACTGTTTTTT. The encoded protein is CAWSNPHDSTYNEKLFF.

The V and J genes are TRBV9 and TRBJ1-6, with TRBD1 matching 9 bases. V lost 5 bases, J lost 0 bases, and 6 bases stayed unmatched. This CDR3 comprises 17 residues. Germline values: CDR1 SGDLS, CDR2 YYNGEE. The CDR3 region has the DNA TGTGCCAGCAGTCAAACAGGGGGCTACTCCTATAATTCACCCCTCCACTTT. It is translated as CASSQTGGYSYNSPLHF.

The chain links TRBV5-1 to TRBJ1-4, with TRBD1 matching over 9 bases. This CDR3 has 14 residues. The V gene's germline CDR1 is SGHRS and CDR2 YFSETQ. Trimming cost V 5 bases and J 7 bases; bases outside gene matches: 6. The CDR3 DNA reads TGCGCCAGCAGTGCCCGGGACAGGGCTGAAAAACTGTTTTTT. Translation: CASSARDRAEKLFF.

This chain uses TRBV28 with TRBJ2-1, with 10 bases lining up with TRBD1. The CDR3 runs 16 residues. CDR1 MDHEN and CDR2 SYDVKM come from the germline V gene. Trimming removed 2 bases from V and 5 bases from J; junction bases left unmatched: 6. As DNA, the CDR3 is TGTGCCAGCAGTTTACCCCGACAGGGGGCAGACAATGAGCAGTTCTTC. Translated: CASSLPRQGADNEQFF.

This clone came up once. V gene TRBV9 combines with J gene TRBJ2-2, with D uncertain. Germline V lookup: CDR1 SGDLS, CDR2 YYNGEE. CDR3 size: 15 residues. V gave up 2 bases and J gave up 3 bases, with 11 bases separating them. CDR3: CASSVGRSDTGELFF. CDR3 bases: TGTGCCAGCAGCGTGGGCAGGTCCGACACCGGGGAGCTGTTTTTT.

The chain combines TRBV28 with TRBJ2-7, with 10 positions matching TRBD2. Germline values: CDR1 MDHEN, CDR2 SYDVKM. The CDR3 loop spans 14 amino acids. V lost 6 bases and J lost 7; bases outside the gene matches: 9. CDR3 bases: TGTGCCAGCAGGTTACCAGCGGGAGGGCGGGAGCAGTACTTC. It codes for CASRLPAGGREQYF.

The chain recombines TRBV6-5 with TRBJ2-1; TRBD2 matches 10 bases. The CDR3 totals 16 residues. V gave up 2 bases and J gave up 4 bases; unmatched junction bases: 5. Germline V gives CDR1 MNHEY, CDR2 SVGAGI. The CDR3 loop is CASSYAGTSAYNEQFF. CDR3 nucleotide sequence: TGTGCCAGCAGTTACGCCGGGACTAGCGCGTACAATGAGCAGTTCTTC.

V is TRBV23-1 and J is TRBJ2-1, with D perhaps TRBD1 (6 bases). TRBV23-1 is placed among ORFs of uncertain function. This CDR3 spans 16 amino acids. V gave up 0 bases and J gave up 5 bases, with 14 bases separating them. The CDR3 DNA reads as TGCGCCAGCAGTCAATCCAGGGGTCGGACCAACAATGAGCAGTTCTTC. This gives the protein CASSQSRGRTNNEQFF.

V is TRBV6-2 or TRBV6-3 and J is TRBJ2-7; D not resolved. Trimming removed 2 bases from V and 3 bases from J, with 20 bases in between. The V gene's germline CDR1 is MNHEY and CDR2 SVGEGT. This CDR3 comprises 17 residues. The CDR3 DNA reads as TGTGCCAGCAGTTACACGGGTCCCGTCGGAATCGGCTACGAGCAGTACTTC. This translates into CASSYTGPVGIGYEQYF.

The rearrangement links TRBV18 to TRBJ1-5; a possible D gene is TRBD1 (5 bases). V was clipped by 3 bases and J by 8 bases, with 11 bases between them. Germline V gene lookup returns CDR1 KGHSH and CDR2 LQKENI. The CDR3 loop spans 13 amino acids. CDR3 loop: CASSPGGGEPQHF. The CDR3 region has the DNA TGTGCCAGCTCACCCGGGGGGGGTGAGCCCCAGCATTTT.

V is TRBV9 and J is TRBJ2-1, with TRBD2 identical over 8 bases. CDR1 is SGDLS, CDR2 YYNGEE, per germline. This CDR3 spans 16 amino acids. V dropped 2 bases and J dropped 0; count of bases not matched to a gene: 4. In DNA form, the CDR3 reads TGTGCCAGCAGCGTTAGCGGGGCCAGCTCCTACAATGAGCAGTTCTTC. Translating gives CASSVSGASSYNEQFF. Together with reference TRBV9 and TRBJ2-1, the CDR3 gives the full variable domain: DSGVTQTPKHLITATGQRVTLRCSPRSGDLSVYWYQQSLDQGLQFLIQYYNGEERAKGNILERFSAQQFPDLHSELNLSSLELGDSALYFCASSVSGASSYNEQFFGPGTRLTVL.

The chain joins TRBV6-5 to TRBJ2-7, with 8 nucleotides matching TRBD1. CDR1 is MNHEY, CDR2 SVGAGI, per germline. The CDR3 is made up of 14 amino acids. V trimming: 2 bases; J trimming: 5 bases; junction bases outside the gene matches: 5. This chain's CDR3 is CASSYTDRVDEQYF. In nucleotides, the CDR3 is TGTGCCAGCAGTTACACGGACAGGGTGGACGAGCAGTACTTC.

V is TRBV11-2 and J is TRBJ2-1; 12 nucleotides align to TRBD2. CDR1 and CDR2 (germline): SGHAT, FQNNGV. The V segment lost 0 bases and the J segment 16 bases; nucleotides outside the gene matches: 7. This CDR3 has 14 residues. CDR3 amino acids: CASSLEGGLAGYFF. The CDR3 DNA sequence: TGTGCCAGCAGCTTAGAGGGGGGACTAGCGGGCTACTTCTTC.